The 11 T cell receptor beta chains below come from one sample, sequenced in a study of CD8 T cells in Susac syndrome. Random hexamers served to reverse transcribe about 0.5 to 1 ug RNA. TCRdb redid the calling of the immunoSEQ multiplex PCR reads with MiXCR, one entry per CDR3 protein. The sample lists about 250,000 distinct CDR3 sequences, 85% to 95% occurring once. Sequenced sample: CD4+ T cells from PBMCs. These receptors were taken from a human donor with multiple sclerosis.

The chain is built from TRBV24-1 and TRBJ2-3, with D maybe TRBD2 (6 bases). CDR3 length: 14 residues. Trimming took 1 base from V and 10 from J, leaving 14 bases between them. Germline-derived CDR1 and CDR2 are KGHDR and SFDVKD. The CDR3 DNA follows: TGTGCCACCAGTGATTTAGGGCTGACTAGGCCGCAGTATTTT. It specifies CATSDLGLTRPQYF.

The chain joins TRBV3-1 to TRBJ1-6; possibly TRBD1 for D (5 bases). The V end was cut by 1 base, the J end by 7 bases, with 14 bases between. The germline gives CDR1 LGHDT, CDR2 YNNKEL (reference sequence). The CDR3 runs to 16 residues. CDR3 coding DNA: TGTGCCAGCAGCCAAGTGCGAGGGGTTGGGAATTCACCCCTCCACTTT. Translated, it gives CASSQVRGVGNSPLHF. Supplemented by reference TRBV3-1 and TRBJ1-6, the full variable domain reads DTAVSQTPKYLVTQMGNDKSIKCEQNLGHDTMYWYKQDSKKFLKIMFSYNNKELIINETVPNRFSPKSPDKAHLNLHINSLELGDSAVYFCASSQVRGVGNSPLHFGNGTRLTVT.

The rearrangement links TRBV18 to TRBJ1-1; D unresolved. From germline, CDR1 is KGHSH and CDR2 LQKENI. V lost 5 bases, J lost 4 bases, and 23 bases lay in between. The CDR3 loop spans 17 amino acids. The CDR3 loop is CASSATHLPTESTEAFF. For the CDR3, the DNA is TGTGCCAGCTCAGCTACGCATCTTCCAACAGAATCCACTGAAGCTTTCTTT. Together with reference TRBV18 and TRBJ1-1, the CDR3 gives the full variable domain: NAGVMQNPRHLVRRRGQEARLRCSPMKGHSHVYWYRQLPEEGLKFMVYLQKENIIDESGMPKERFSAEFPKEGPSILRIQQVVRGDSAAYFCASSATHLPTESTEAFFGQGTRLTVV.

V usage is TRBV5-1 and J usage is TRBJ2-1; D not certain. Trimming removed 2 bases at V and 0 bases at J, with 12 bases between. The CDR3 is 16 amino acids. Germline V gene sequence: CDR1 SGHRS, CDR2 YFSETQ. The CDR3 sequence: CASSLNTQSSYNEQFF. As DNA, the CDR3 is TGCGCCAGCAGCTTAAACACCCAGAGCTCCTACAATGAGCAGTTCTTC.

This chain uses TRBV3-1 with TRBJ2-3; D is unclear. Germline CDR1 and CDR2: LGHDT and YNNKEL (reference sequence). The length of the CDR3 is 12 residues. V lost 3 bases, J lost 3 bases, and 4 bases lay in between. CDR3 in amino acids: CASSHSTDTQYF. The CDR3 nucleotides are TGTGCCAGCAGCCACTCGACAGATACGCAGTATTTT.

The rearrangement joins TRBV28 to TRBJ1-2; D gene unclear. Between the trimmed V and J ends, which lost 6 bases and 5 bases, there was a span of 10 bases. The CDR3 consists of 12 residues. The germline CDR1 and CDR2 sequences are MDHEN and SYDVKM. The CDR3: CASSRTPYGYTF. The CDR3, as DNA: TGTGCCAGCAGCCGAACACCGTATGGCTACACCTTC.

The V and J genes are TRBV6-1 and TRBJ2-7, with 8 bases fitting TRBD1. The CDR3 sequence is 17 residues long. V lost 4 bases and J lost 5; bases outside the gene matches: 16. The V gene's germline CDR1 is MNHNS and CDR2 SASEGT. CDR3 loop: CASSGRSSGTGGDEQYF. For the CDR3, the DNA is TGTGCCAGCAGTGGTCGGTCGTCCGGGACAGGTGGCGACGAGCAGTACTTC.

About this clonotype itself: The missing conserved phenylalanine or tryptophan at the end of this CDR3 makes a read error likely. The chain uses TRBV5-1 and TRBJ2-6, with D possibly TRBD1 on 6 matching bases. Germline V CDR1 and CDR2: SGHRS, YFSETQ. V was clipped by 4 bases and J by 0 bases, with 14 bases between them. This CDR3 is built from 17 residues. CDR3 bases: TGCGCCAGCAGCCCGGGACATAGGAACTCTGGGGCCAACGTCCTGACTTCC. The encoded protein is CASSPGHRNSGANVLTS.

This clonotype was seen just once. CDR3 in amino acids: CASSLGTGGGGKNIQYF. CDR3 in DNA: TGTGCCAGTAGTCTCGGGACAGGGGGCGGCGGCAAAAACATTCAGTACTTC. The chain joins TRBV19 to TRBJ2-4; 12 positions agree with TRBD1. Germline V gene lookup returns CDR1 LNHDA and CDR2 SQIVND (reference sequence). CDR3 length: 17 amino acids. V lost 5 bases and J lost 3; bases outside the gene matches: 8.

Only a few counts were recorded for this clonotype. The rearrangement uses TRBV7-9 and TRBJ1-1; TRBD1 is a possible D gene (6 bases). The CDR3 has 15 residues. Germline assignment: CDR1 SEHNR and CDR2 FQNEAQ (reference sequence). V shed 3 bases and J shed 1 base, with 12 bases lying between them. CDR3 protein: CASSLARGGNTEAFF. The CDR3 bases are TGTGCCAGCAGCTTGGCCAGGGGTGGGAACACTGAAGCTTTCTTT.

The chain carries TRBV20-1 and TRBJ2-5; TRBD2 agrees at 7 bases. This CDR3 spans 14 amino acids. Germline V gene lookup returns CDR1 DFQATT and CDR2 SNEGSKA (reference sequence). V lost 0 bases, J lost 2 bases, and 3 bases stayed unmatched. The CDR3: CSARDPSGQETQYF. In nucleotides, the CDR3 is TGCAGTGCTAGAGATCCTAGCGGTCAAGAGACCCAGTACTTC.